This T cell receptor beta chain is drawn from a study of blood T cell repertoires in COVID-19. Per the original methods: Using reference gene primer amplification, nucleated cell counts were estimated. Data came from immunoSEQ multiplex PCR; TCRdb stores just in-frame clones and leaves some out. V, J and clone size derive from that table, while D and trimming were established from the DNA sequence. The repertoire holds over 120,000 clones, with about 77% as singletons. The CDR3 sequence is 15 residues long. The sequence was obtained from a woman in her forties or fifties with active or convalescent COVID-19. The chain joins TRBV21-1 to TRBJ1-4; the listed D gene, TRBD1, was not tested against the DNA. TRBV21-1 is an annotated pseudogene. The sequencing sample was made of peripheral blood. CDR3 sequence reads: CASFQPDPRREKLFF. CDR3 nucleotides: TGTGCCAGCTTTCAGCCCGACCCCAGGCGAGAAAAACTGTTTTTT.